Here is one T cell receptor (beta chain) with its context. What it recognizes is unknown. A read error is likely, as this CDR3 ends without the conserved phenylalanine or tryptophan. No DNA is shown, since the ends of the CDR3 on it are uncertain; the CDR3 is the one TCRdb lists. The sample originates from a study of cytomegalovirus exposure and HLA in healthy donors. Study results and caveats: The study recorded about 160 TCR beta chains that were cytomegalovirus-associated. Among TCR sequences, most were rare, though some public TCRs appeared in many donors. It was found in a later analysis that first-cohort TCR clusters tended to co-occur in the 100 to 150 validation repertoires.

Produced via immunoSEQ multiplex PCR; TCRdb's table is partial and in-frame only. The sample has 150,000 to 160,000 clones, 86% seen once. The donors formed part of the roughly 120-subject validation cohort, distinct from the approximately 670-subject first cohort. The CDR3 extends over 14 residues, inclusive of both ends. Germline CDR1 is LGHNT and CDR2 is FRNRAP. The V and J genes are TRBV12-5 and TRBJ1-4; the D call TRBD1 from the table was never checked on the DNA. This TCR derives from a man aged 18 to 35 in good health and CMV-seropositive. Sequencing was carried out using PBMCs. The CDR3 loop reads CASGLNTCRDRHPD.